What follows are 22 T cell receptor beta chains derived from one specimen sequenced in a study of tumor and adjacent non-tumor tissue in lung cancer. A modified ARM-PCR protocol with three rounds of nested PCR amplified TCRbeta. One entry per CDR3 protein results from TCRdb running MiXCR on the multiplex PCR reads. The data show 35,000 to 55,000 distinct CDR3 sequences, roughly two thirds seen once. No cell sorting was done before RNA was extracted from the tissue. More than 3 cm separated this lung sample from the edge of the tumor. Sequenced sample: distant non-tumor lung tissue. These receptors originate from a woman in her thirties or forties with non-small cell lung cancer.

About this clonotype: One end of the junction varies from germline; a read error may be responsible. The rearrangement links TRBV12-3 or TRBV12-4 to TRBJ2-1; 8 bases line up with TRBD2. CDR3 length: 15 residues. The CDR3 protein is CTSTLSGGAFNEQFF. The DNA for the CDR3 is TGTACCAGCACTTTGTCGGGGGGGGCCTTCAATGAGCAGTTCTTC.

In the case of this clonotype: One base away lies a much larger clone, so this may be a sequencing read error. V gene TRBV7-9 combines with J gene TRBJ1-3, with D unresolved. The CDR3 spans 14 residues. The germline CDR1 and CDR2 sequences are SEHNR and FQNEAQ (reference sequence). The ends were cut back, 2 bases at V and 3 bases at J, with 8 bases in the middle. CDR3 sequence: CASSLMGNGNTIYF. The DNA of the CDR3 is TGTGCCAGCAGCTTAATGGGAAATGGAAACACCATATATTTT.

J is TRBJ2-7 and V is TRBV29-1; D gene unclear. This CDR3 spans 14 amino acids. Germline V gene data show CDR1 as SQVTM and CDR2 as ANQGSEA. The germline V and J ends were trimmed by 4 bases and 0 bases, with 13 bases remaining between them. The CDR3 nucleotides read TGCAGCGTTGTCCAAGAGATGGGCTCCTACGAGCAGTACTTC. Translation gives CSVVQEMGSYEQYF.

At least ten counts were recorded for this clonotype. This rearrangement joins TRBV29-1 to TRBJ2-3; 9 nucleotides line up with TRBD2. The junction had 6 bases not matched to a gene; V was cut back by 6 bases and J by 2 bases. Germline CDR1 is SQVTM and CDR2 is ANQGSEA. CDR3 length: 14 amino acids. CDR3 bases: TGCAGCGTGAGACTAGCGGCTAACACAGATACGCAGTATTTT. Translation gives CSVRLAANTDTQYF.

Of note for this clonotype: Germline and junction disagree at one end, which may indicate a read error. The genes are TRBV12-3 or TRBV12-4 and TRBJ1-1; no firm D call. The CDR3 totals 13 residues. DNA for the CDR3: TGTGCCACCCCCCCAAACCCGAGGACTGGAGCTTTCTTT. It encodes CATPPNPRTGAFF.

There are many counts of this clonotype. This chain links TRBV5-1 with TRBJ2-7; 11 nucleotides match TRBD1. In germline, CDR1 is SGHRS, CDR2 YFSETQ. The CDR3 has 15 residues. The V segment lost 2 bases and the J segment 2 bases; nucleotides outside the gene matches: 3. CDR3 sequence (DNA): TGCGCCAGCAGCTTTTCGGGACAGGGGGCCTACGAGCAGTACTTC. Translated: CASSFSGQGAYEQYF.

About this clonotype: Relative to the germline gene, one junction end is altered; a read error may explain this. The gene calls are TRBV11-1 and TRBJ2-3, with D possibly TRBD2 on 6 matching bases. The CDR3 contains 11 residues. Germline values: CDR1 SGHAT, CDR2 FQDESV (reference sequence). The CDR3 DNA follows: TGTGCCAGCAGCTTTATGAGCGGGCAGTACTTT. Amino acid sequence: CASSFMSGQYF.

As concerns this clonotype: The CDR3 does not close with the conserved phenylalanine or tryptophan, likely indicating a read error. This rearrangement joins TRBV11-2 to TRBJ2-7; D gene ambiguous. Germline CDR1 reads SGHAT; CDR2 reads FQNNGV. The CDR3 totals 15 residues. Trimming stripped 4 bases from V and 1 base from J, with 14 bases between. The CDR3 bases are TGTGCCAGCAGCTCAGACCCCCAGAGGTCCTACGAGCAGTACCTC. This codes for CASSSDPQRSYEQYL.

This clonotype is classed as medium-sized (0.01 to 0.1%). V is TRBV11-3 and J is TRBJ2-3; 10 nucleotides match TRBD2. The germline V gene encodes CDR1 SGHNT and CDR2 YENEEA. Trimming at V came to 4 bases and at J to 1 base, leaving 5 bases not matched to a gene. This CDR3 spans 16 amino acids. The CDR3 DNA reads TGTGCCAGCAGCTCGAGCGGGGGGGCGGGCACAGATACGCAGTATTTT. It is translated as CASSSSGGAGTDTQYF.

CDR3 in amino acids: CASIQAGLAGFNEQFF. For the CDR3, the DNA is TGCGCCAGTATTCAAGCCGGACTAGCGGGATTTAATGAGCAGTTCTTC. The rearrangement uses TRBV4-1 and TRBJ2-1; 12 bases agree with TRBD2. The CDR3 has 16 residues. CDR1 is MGHRA, CDR2 YSYEKL, per germline. Trimming cost V 9 bases and J 7 bases; bases outside gene matches: 13.

Sample share makes this clonotype medium-sized (0.01 to 0.1%). The chain links TRBV11-3 to TRBJ2-5; D may be TRBD1 (5 bases). V was clipped by 0 bases and J by 7 bases, with 6 bases between them. The germline V gene encodes CDR1 SGHNT and CDR2 YENEEA. This CDR3 is built from 12 residues. The CDR3: CASSLDRGTQYF. In DNA form, the CDR3 reads TGTGCCAGCAGCTTAGATAGGGGGACCCAGTACTTC. Using reference TRBV11-3 and TRBJ2-5 for the parts outside the CDR3, the full variable domain is EAGVVQSPRYKIIEKKQPVAFWCNPISGHNTLYWYLQNLGQGPELLIRYENEEAVDDSQLPKDRFSAERLKGVDSTLKIQPAELGDSAVYLCASSLDRGTQYFGPGTRLLVL.

Regarding this clonotype: Relative to the germline gene, one junction end is altered; a read error may explain this. V usage is TRBV6-5 and J usage is TRBJ1-5; 8 bases agree with TRBD1. The germline CDR1 and CDR2 sequences are MNHEY and SVGAGI. The CDR3 has 15 amino acids. The CDR3 DNA is TGTGACAGCAGTTCGACGACAGGGGTCGATCAGCCCCAGCATTTT. Protein sequence: CDSSSTTGVDQPQHF.

To note about this clonotype: The junction differs from germline at one of its ends, possibly a read error. The V gene is TRBV28, the J gene TRBJ2-4, with D perhaps assigned TRBD1 or TRBD2 (5 bases each). The CDR3 is 15 amino acids. The germline gives CDR1 MDHEN, CDR2 SYDVKM. The CDR3 DNA follows: TGTGCCAGCTGTTTATCCGGGACGACCAAAAACACTCAGTACTTC. Its translation: CASCLSGTTKNTQYF.

This clonotype is a singleton in its sample. It may be a read error: a sequence one base away is much more abundant. This sequence joins TRBV20-1 and TRBJ2-5, with D possibly matching TRBD2 (6 bases). Germline V gene sequence: CDR1 DFQATT, CDR2 SNEGSKA (reference sequence). This CDR3 is built from 13 residues. The DNA for the CDR3 is TGCAGTGCTAGTCAGGCGGGAAAGGGGACCCATTACTTC. Translated, it gives CSASQAGKGTHYF.

This clonotype was recorded at least ten times. The chain couples TRBV4-1 to TRBJ2-2, with D uncertain. The germline V gene encodes CDR1 MGHRA and CDR2 YSYEKL. The CDR3 length is 14 residues. Trimming shortened V by 4 bases and J by 2 bases, and 8 bases separated the two germline ends. CDR3 sequence reads: CASSPGPNTGELFF. The CDR3 DNA sequence: TGCGCCAGCAGCCCCGGACCCAACACCGGGGAGCTGTTTTTT.

There are many counts of this clonotype. The J gene is TRBJ2-5, the V gene TRBV28; no clear D gene. Per germline, CDR1 MDHEN and CDR2 SYDVKM. This CDR3 is built from 13 residues. V gave up 5 bases and J gave up 3 bases, with 10 bases separating them. CDR3 protein: CASSAPHEETQYF. The CDR3 DNA reads as TGTGCCAGCAGTGCGCCGCATGAAGAGACCCAGTACTTC.

Regarding this clonotype: Since a much larger clone is just one base distant, this may be a read error. This chain uses TRBV28 with TRBJ1-1; no definite D call. The CDR3 length is 12 residues. Germline CDR1 MDHEN, CDR2 SYDVKM. CDR3 bases: TGTGCCAGCAGTTTGGATTACACTGAAGCTATCTTT. This encodes CASSLDYTEAIF. Combining the CDR3 with reference TRBV28 and TRBJ1-1 gives the whole variable domain DVKVTQSSRYLVKRTGEKVFLECVQDMDHENMFWYRQDPGLGLRLIYFSYDVKMKEKGDIPEGYSVSREKKERFSLILESASTNQTSMYLCASSLDYTEAIFGQGTRLTVV.

This clonotype came up many times. The rearrangement links TRBV4-1 to TRBJ1-2, with TRBD1 as a possible D gene (6 bases). V was shortened by 0 bases and J by 4 bases, with 18 bases between the two germline ends. CDR3 length: 17 amino acids. Germline V lookup: CDR1 MGHRA, CDR2 YSYEKL. The CDR3 is CASSQDSRGVEVYGYTF. The CDR3 nucleotides read TGCGCCAGCAGCCAAGATAGTAGGGGGGTAGAGGTCTATGGCTACACCTTC.

To note about this clonotype: A read error may explain this, as a much larger clone is one base away. The gene calls are TRBV12-3 or TRBV12-4 and TRBJ2-1; 8 bases agree with TRBD2. The CDR3 sequence is 12 residues long. CDR3 DNA: TGTGACAGCAGTGCGCGGGGGGATGAGCAGTTCTTC. This gives the protein CDSSARGDEQFF.

As for this clonotype: The junction differs from germline at one of its ends, possibly a read error. Here the CDR3 reads CSARDGGRNTEACF. The CDR3 bases are TGCAGTGCTAGAGATGGAGGGAGGAACACTGAAGCTTGCTTT. The chain joins TRBV20-1 to TRBJ1-1, with no clear D. CDR1 and CDR2 (germline): DFQATT, SNEGSKA (reference sequence). The CDR3 sequence is 14 residues long.

As concerns this clonotype: A read error may explain this, as a much larger clone is one base away. This chain joins TRBV30 and TRBJ2-7; D gene unclear. Germline V lookup: CDR1 GTSNPN, CDR2 SVGIG (reference sequence). This CDR3 is 12 amino acids long. Between the trimmed V and J ends, which lost 4 bases and 7 bases, there was a span of 14 bases. The CDR3 here is CAWTVQVEEQYF. Here the CDR3 DNA reads TGTGCCTGGACTGTACAAGTCGAGGAGCAGTACTTC.

Of note for this clonotype: Just one base apart from a much larger clone, this may be a read error. This chain links TRBV28 with TRBJ2-1; TRBD2 matches 14 bases. This CDR3 spans 15 amino acids. Germline CDR1 is MDHEN and CDR2 is SYDVKM. CDR3 in amino acids: CACSSGTSGSNEQFF. The DNA for the CDR3 is TGTGCCTGCAGTTCCGGGACTAGCGGGAGCAATGAGCAGTTCTTC.